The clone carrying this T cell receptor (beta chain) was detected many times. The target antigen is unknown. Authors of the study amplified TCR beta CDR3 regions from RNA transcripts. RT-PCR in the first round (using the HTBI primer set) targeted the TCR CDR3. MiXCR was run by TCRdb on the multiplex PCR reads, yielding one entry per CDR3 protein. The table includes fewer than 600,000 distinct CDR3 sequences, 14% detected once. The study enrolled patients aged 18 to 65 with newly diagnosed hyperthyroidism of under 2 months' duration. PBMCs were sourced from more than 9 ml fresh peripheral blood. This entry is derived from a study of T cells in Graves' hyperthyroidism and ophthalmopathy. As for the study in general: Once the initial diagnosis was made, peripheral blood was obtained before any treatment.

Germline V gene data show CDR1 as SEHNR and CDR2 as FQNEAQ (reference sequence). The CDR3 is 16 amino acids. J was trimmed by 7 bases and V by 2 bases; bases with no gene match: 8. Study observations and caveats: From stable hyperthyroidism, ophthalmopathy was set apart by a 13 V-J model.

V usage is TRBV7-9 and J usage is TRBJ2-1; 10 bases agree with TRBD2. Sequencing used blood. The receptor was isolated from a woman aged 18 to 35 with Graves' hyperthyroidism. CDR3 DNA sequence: TGTGCCAGCAGCTTATCTTCTAGCGGGAGTCTAAATGAGCAGTTCTTC. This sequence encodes CASSLSSSGSLNEQFF.